This TCR beta chain was documented in a study of T cells in Graves' hyperthyroidism and ophthalmopathy. On this clonotype: Antigen: not known. A read error is possible here, since a much larger clone lies one base away. Since the CDR3 does not end with the conserved phenylalanine or tryptophan, this likely comes from a read error.

Amplification of TCR beta CDR3 regions was performed using RNA transcripts as template. An initial round of RT-PCR targeting the TCR CDR3 relied on the HTBI primer set. In TCRdb, the multiplex PCR reads were re-called with MiXCR into one record per CDR3 protein. This table holds 480,000 or so distinct CDR3 sequences, approximately 49% found once. The CDR3 has 14 residues. The V gene end was trimmed by 2 bases and the J gene end by 4 bases; junction bases not matched to a gene: 1. Germline lookup yields CDR1 SGDLS and CDR2 YYNGEE. Study results and limitations: From stable hyperthyroidism, ophthalmopathy was separated by a 13 V-J model. Most thyroid clonotypes expanded above 0.001 were also detected in blood.

The receptor comes from an adult woman with Graves' disease, either hyperthyroidism or ophthalmopathy (not recorded which). The gene calls are TRBV9 and TRBJ1-3; TRBD1 agrees at 9 bases. The specimen was peripheral blood or thyroid tissue (not recorded which). The CDR3 DNA follows: TGTGCCAGCAGCGTCACAGGGGGCGGAAACACCATATATTGT. It specifies CASSVTGGGNTIYC.